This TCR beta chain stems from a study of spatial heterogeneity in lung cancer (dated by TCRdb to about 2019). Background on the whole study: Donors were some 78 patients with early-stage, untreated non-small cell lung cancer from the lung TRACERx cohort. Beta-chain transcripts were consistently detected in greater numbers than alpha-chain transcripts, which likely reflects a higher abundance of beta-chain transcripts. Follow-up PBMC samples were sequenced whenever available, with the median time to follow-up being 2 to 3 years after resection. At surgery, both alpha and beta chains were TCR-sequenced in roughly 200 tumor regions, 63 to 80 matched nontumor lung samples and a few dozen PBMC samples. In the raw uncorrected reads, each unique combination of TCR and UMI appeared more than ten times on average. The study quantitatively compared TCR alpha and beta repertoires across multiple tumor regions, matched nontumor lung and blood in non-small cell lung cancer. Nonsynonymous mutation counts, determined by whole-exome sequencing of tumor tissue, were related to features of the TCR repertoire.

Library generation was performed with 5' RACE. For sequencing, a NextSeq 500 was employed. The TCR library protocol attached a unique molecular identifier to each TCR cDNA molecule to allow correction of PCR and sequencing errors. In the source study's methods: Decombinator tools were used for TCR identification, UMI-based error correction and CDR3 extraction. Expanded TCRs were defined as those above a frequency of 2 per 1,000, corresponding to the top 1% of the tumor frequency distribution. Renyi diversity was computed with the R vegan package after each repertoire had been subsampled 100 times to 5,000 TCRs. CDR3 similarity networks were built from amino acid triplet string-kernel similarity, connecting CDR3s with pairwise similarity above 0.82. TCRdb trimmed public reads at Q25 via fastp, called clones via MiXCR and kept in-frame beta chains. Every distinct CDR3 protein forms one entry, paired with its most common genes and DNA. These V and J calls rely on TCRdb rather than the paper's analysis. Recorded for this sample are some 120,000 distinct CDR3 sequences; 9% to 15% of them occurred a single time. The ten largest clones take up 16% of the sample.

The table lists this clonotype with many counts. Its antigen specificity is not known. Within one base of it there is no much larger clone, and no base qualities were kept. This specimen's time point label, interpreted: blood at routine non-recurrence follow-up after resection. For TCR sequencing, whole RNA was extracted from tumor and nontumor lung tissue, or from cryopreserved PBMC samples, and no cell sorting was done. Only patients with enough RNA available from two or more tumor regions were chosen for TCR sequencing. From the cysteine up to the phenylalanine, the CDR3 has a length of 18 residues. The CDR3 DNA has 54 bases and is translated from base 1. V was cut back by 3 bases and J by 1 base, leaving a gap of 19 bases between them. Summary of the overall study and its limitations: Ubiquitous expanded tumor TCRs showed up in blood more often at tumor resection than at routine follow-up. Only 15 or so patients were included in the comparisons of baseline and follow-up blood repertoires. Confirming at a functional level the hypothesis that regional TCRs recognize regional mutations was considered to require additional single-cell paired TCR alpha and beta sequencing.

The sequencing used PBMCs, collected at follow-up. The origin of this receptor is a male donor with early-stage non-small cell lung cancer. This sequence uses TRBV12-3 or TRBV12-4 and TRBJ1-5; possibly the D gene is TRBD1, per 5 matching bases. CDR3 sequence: CASSFVDGARWSNQPQHF. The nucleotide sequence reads TGTGCCAGCAGTTTTGTCGACGGGGCCCGGTGGAGCAATCAGCCCCAGCATTTT.